The 17 T cell receptor beta chains presented below share a single source sample, sequenced in a study of T cell changes during pregnancy in multiple sclerosis. Method: immunoSEQ multiplex PCR; TCRdb's copy keeps in-frame clones and lacks some. Seen here are tens of thousands of clones, roughly nine tenths observed once, and the top ten hold approximately 8.3%. The source was CD8+ T cells from peripheral blood mononuclear cells, collected before pregnancy. Source of these receptors: a female donor with multiple sclerosis, enrolled in a pregnancy study.

The chain is built from TRBV28 and TRBJ2-2; TRBD1 aligns across 9 bases. Losses at the gene ends were 2 bases for V and 1 base for J; bases not matched to a gene: 2. Germline V gene lookup returns CDR1 MDHEN and CDR2 SYDVKM. This CDR3 is 16 amino acids long. CDR3 in amino acids: CASSLGGQGNTGELFF. DNA for the CDR3: TGTGCCAGCAGTTTAGGGGGACAGGGGAACACCGGGGAGCTGTTTTTT.

The chain employs TRBV2 and TRBJ2-6, with 9 bases that match TRBD1. The germline V gene encodes CDR1 SNHLY and CDR2 FYNNEI. CDR3 size: 18 residues. V dropped 10 bases and J dropped 0; count of bases not matched to a gene: 13. The CDR3, as DNA: TGTGCCACCGCCATAGGGGACAGGGTCCTCTCTGGGGCCAACGTCCTGACTTTC. It yields the protein CATAIGDRVLSGANVLTF.

J is TRBJ1-3 and V is TRBV19, with D tentatively TRBD1 (5 bases). Germline-derived CDR1 and CDR2 are LNHDA and SQIVND (reference sequence). V lost 0 bases to trimming and J lost 0 bases, with 18 bases between them. The CDR3 consists of 19 residues. Here the CDR3 reads CASSIDRAATPNSGNTIYF. The CDR3 bases are TGTGCCAGTAGTATAGACAGGGCTGCAACACCGAACTCTGGAAACACCATATATTTT.

J is TRBJ2-1 and V is TRBV7-6, with a tentative D call TRBD1 (6 bases). Trimming removed 6 bases from V and 6 bases from J, with 12 bases in between. The CDR3 covers 13 residues. Germline lookup yields CDR1 SGHVS and CDR2 FNYEAQ. In DNA form, the CDR3 reads TGTGCCAGCAGTTTAACAGGGACCAATGAGCAGTTCTTC. Translating gives CASSLTGTNEQFF.

The rearrangement joins TRBV6-5 to TRBJ1-2; a possible D gene is TRBD1 (5 bases). From germline, CDR1 is MNHEY and CDR2 SVGAGI. Trimming removed 8 bases from V and 4 bases from J, with 20 bases in between. The CDR3 has 15 residues. The CDR3 sequence is CASFPARGRAYGYTF. The CDR3 DNA reads as TGTGCCAGCTTTCCGGCAAGGGGTCGTGCCTATGGCTACACCTTC.

The chain couples TRBV7-9 to TRBJ2-1, with D unclear. The length of the CDR3 is 13 residues. CDR1 is SEHNR and CDR2 is FQNEAQ in the germline V gene (reference sequence). Trimming left V 9 bases short and J 6 bases short, with 15 bases between. Here the CDR3 reads CASPGFRSNEQFF. CDR3 sequence (DNA): TGTGCCAGTCCGGGTTTCCGGAGCAATGAGCAGTTCTTC.

The chain links TRBV5-6 to TRBJ2-7; the match to TRBD2 covers 7 bases. From germline, CDR1 is SGHDT and CDR2 YYEEEE. This CDR3 contains 13 residues. J was trimmed by 2 bases and V by 6 bases; bases with no gene match: 5. The CDR3 region has the DNA TGTGCCAGCAACCTTGGGGGGGCCTACGAGCAGTACTTC. Protein: CASNLGGAYEQYF.

V usage is TRBV27 and J usage is TRBJ2-5, with 7 bases that match TRBD2. V was pared by 2 bases and J by 0 bases, with 0 bases of the junction left unmatched. The CDR3 sequence is 14 residues long. The V gene's germline CDR1 is MNHEY and CDR2 SMNVEV (reference sequence). The CDR3 DNA is TGTGCCAGCAGTTTAACTAGCGACCAAGAGACCCAGTACTTC. This encodes CASSLTSDQETQYF.

The rearrangement uses TRBV27 and TRBJ2-3; D is possibly TRBD2 (5 bases). The germline CDR1 and CDR2 sequences are MNHEY and SMNVEV (reference sequence). There are 11 residues in the CDR3. V was pared by 6 bases and J by 5 bases, with 6 bases between. The CDR3 here is CASRGGDTQYF. CDR3 DNA sequence: TGTGCCAGCAGAGGAGGAGATACGCAGTATTTT.

The V call is TRBV4-2, the J call TRBJ1-1; possibly TRBD1 for D (6 bases). The CDR3 spans 14 residues. V was shortened by 3 bases and J by 1 base, with 9 bases between the two germline ends. Germline values: CDR1 LGHNA, CDR2 YNFKEQ. The DNA for the CDR3 is TGTGCCAGCAGCCAGGGACATACGAACACTGAAGCTTTCTTT. Translated: CASSQGHTNTEAFF.

V is TRBV15 and J is TRBJ2-1; D gene ambiguous. The CDR3 totals 15 residues. The ends were cut back, 3 bases at V and 4 bases at J, with 13 bases in the middle. Germline CDR1 and CDR2: LNHNV and YYDKDF (reference sequence). CDR3 in amino acids: CATSSSVSPYNEQFF. CDR3 nucleotide sequence: TGTGCCACCAGCAGTTCTGTTTCCCCTTACAATGAGCAGTTCTTC. Complete variable domain (other parts from reference TRBV15 and TRBJ2-1): DAMVIQNPRYQVTQFGKPVTLSCSQTLNHNVMYWYQQKSSQAPKLLFHYYDKDFNNEADTPDNFQSRRPNTSFCFLDIRSPGLGDTAMYLCATSSSVSPYNEQFFGPGTRLTVL.

The chain recombines TRBV28 with TRBJ2-3, with 10 bases lining up with TRBD2. CDR1 MDHEN and CDR2 SYDVKM come from the germline V gene. This CDR3 spans 15 amino acids. With V trimmed by 4 bases and J by 2 bases, 3 bases remained unmatched. DNA for the CDR3: TGTGCCAGCAGTTCACTAGCGGGGACCACAGATACGCAGTATTTT. Its translation: CASSSLAGTTDTQYF.

V gene TRBV1 combines with J gene TRBJ2-3; TRBD2 is taken as the D call from the table, unchecked against the DNA. TRBV1 is tagged as a pseudogene. This CDR3 is 16 amino acids long. The DNA of the CDR3 is TGCACCAGCAGCCAAGATCCGGGGGTTAGCACAGATACGCAGTATTTT. This encodes CTSSQDPGVSTDTQYF.

The gene calls are TRBV5-6 and TRBJ1-2; 11 bases are a match to TRBD1. Germline loops: CDR1 SGHDT, CDR2 YYEEEE. With 7 bases clipped from V and 4 bases from J, the junction kept 9 bases outside the gene matches. This CDR3 spans 15 amino acids. This chain's CDR3 is CASVDRGRGSYGYTF. CDR3 nucleotide sequence: TGTGCCAGCGTGGACAGGGGGCGAGGGTCCTATGGCTACACCTTC.

This clone was recorded once. The rearrangement uses TRBV5-4 and TRBJ1-1, with D unclear. Trimming left V 4 bases short and J 0 bases short, with 7 bases between. Looked up from germline, CDR1 is SGHNT and CDR2 is YYREEE (reference sequence). The CDR3 runs 13 residues. The CDR3, as DNA: TGTGCCAGCAGCCTCACAGTGAACACTGAAGCTTTCTTT. Encoded protein: CASSLTVNTEAFF.

V and J are TRBV7-2 and TRBJ2-1; D is undetermined. The CDR3 extends over 13 amino acids. Trimming took 2 bases from V and 6 from J, leaving 8 bases between them. CDR1 SGHTA and CDR2 FQGNSA come from the germline V gene. The CDR3 sequence is CASSLSRSNEQFF. In DNA, the CDR3 is TGTGCCAGCAGCTTATCCAGAAGCAATGAGCAGTTCTTC.

V and J are TRBV5-1 and TRBJ2-7; TRBD2 aligns across 10 bases. Germline values: CDR1 SGHRS, CDR2 YFSETQ. The CDR3 runs 17 residues. V dropped 2 bases and J dropped 5; count of bases not matched to a gene: 13. The CDR3 coding sequence is TGCGCCAGCAGCTTAGGGTGGGCTAGCGGGAGAACGGACGAGCAGTACTTC. Its translation is CASSLGWASGRTDEQYF.